Listed below are T cell receptor beta chains from one sample, sequenced in a study of beta chain features in type 1 diabetes. TCRdb keeps only in-frame clones here, not all; method: immunoSEQ multiplex PCR. The table lists about 150,000 clones, 8.5% to 14% of them singletons. The sample comprised central memory CD4+ T cells from blood. The source is a man younger than 35 in good health. The CDR3 runs from the conserved cysteine through the conserved F or W. A D gene is named only where the DNA matches it firmly. Some rows have no size entry. The others give once, few or many, or a class for an expanded clone.

few	TRBJ2-5	.	TRBV6-1	TGTGCCAGCTCAATGGGGGCCAGAGAGACCCAGTACTTC	CASSMGARETQYF
few	TRBJ1-2	.	TRBV20-1	TGCAGTGCTTTGTTTTATGGCTACACCTTC	CSALFYGYTF
few	TRBJ1-5	TRBD1	TRBV28	TGTGCCAGCAGACCCCTTGACAGGGAGGGTCAGCCCCAGCATTTT	CASRPLDREGQPQHF
few	TRBJ1-1	TRBD1	TRBV7-8	TGTGCCAGCAGCCCCTGGACAGGGGTGGGTACTGAAGCTTTCTTT	CASSPWTGVGTEAFF
few	TRBJ2-5	TRBD1	TRBV5-4	TGTGCCAGCAGACCCGCACAGGGGTCAGAGACCCAGTACTTC	CASRPAQGSETQYF
many	TRBJ2-1	.	TRBV6-6	TGTGCCAGCAGTGACACCATGCTCAACAATGAGCAGTTCTTC	CASSDTMLNNEQFF
few	TRBJ1-5	TRBD1	TRBV28	TGTGCCAGCAGGTCGATTGGACAGGGGGCAATAGGCAATCAGCCCCAGCATTTT	CASRSIGQGAIGNQPQHF
.	TRBJ2-5	TRBD2	TRBV9	TGTGCCAGCAGCTTAAATAGCGGGAAAGAGACCCAGTACTTC	CASSLNSGKETQYF
few	TRBJ2-2	.	TRBV7-2	TGTGCCAGCAGCTTAGCCGAAATTTTCCCCGGGGAGCTGTTTTTT	CASSLAEIFPGELFF
.	TRBJ1-4	.	TRBV15	TGTGCCACCAAGGCGGCGGGAGAAAAACTGTTTTTT	CATKAAGEKLFF
few	TRBJ2-5	TRBD2	TRBV5-8	TGTGCCAGCAGCTTGGGGGTAGCGGGGGGTCAAGAGACCCAGTACTTC	CASSLGVAGGQETQYF
.	TRBJ1-2	TRBD1	TRBV7-9	TGTGCCAGCAGCGTGGAGGACAGGTCTCGCCTCTACACCTTC	CASSVEDRSRLYTF
few	TRBJ1-2	.	TRBV9	TGTGCCAGCAGCTCCGCCGGGAGGCCGTACTATGGCTACACCTTC	CASSSAGRPYYGYTF
few	TRBJ1-1	.	TRBV9	TGTGCCAGCAGCCGCGACGGTGAAGCTTTCTTT	CASSRDGEAFF
.	TRBJ2-3	TRBD2	TRBV9	TGTGCCAGCAGCGCGAGCCCGGGCCCGGGGACTAGCGGGGGCCACACAGATACGCAGTATTTT	CASSASPGPGTSGGHTDTQYF
few	TRBJ1-2	.	TRBV25-1	TGTGCCAGCAGTCAGGGGTACTATGGCTACACCTTC	CASSQGYYGYTF
.	TRBJ1-2	.	TRBV4-2	TGTGCCAGCAGCCTCGGGAAGCTTGACTATGGCTACACCTTC	CASSLGKLDYGYTF
.	TRBJ1-2	.	TRBV6-1	TGTGCCAGCAGCATTACAGGCTATGGCTACACCTTC	CASSITGYGYTF
few	TRBJ2-1	.	TRBV27	TGTGCCAGCAGCAGGGTCGGAGGCAATGAGCAGTTCTTC	CASSRVGGNEQFF
.	TRBJ1-2	.	TRBV7-2	TGTGCCAGCAGCTTCACAGGGACTAACTATGGCTACACCTTC	CASSFTGTNYGYTF
few	TRBJ2-2	.	TRBV7-2	TGTGCCAGCAGCTCCCAAGGACAGCGCCTAAACACCGGGGAGCTGTTTTTT	CASSSQGQRLNTGELFF
few	TRBJ2-3	.	TRBV11-2	TGTGCCAGCAGCCCGGGATGGGGCCGCAGCACAGATACGCAGTATTTT	CASSPGWGRSTDTQYF
few	TRBJ2-4	TRBD2	TRBV7-2	TGTGCCAGCAGCATGGGACTAGCGGGAGGGTTTAAAAACATTCAGTACTTC	CASSMGLAGGFKNIQYF
.	TRBJ1-5	.	TRBV5-1	TGCGCCAGCAGCCCGGACCTTGAAGAGAATCAGCCCCAGCATTTT	CASSPDLEENQPQHF
few	TRBJ1-2	.	TRBV11-1	TGTGCCAGCAGCTTGAATTCGGTCCTAGTTCATGGCTACACCTTC	CASSLNSVLVHGYTF
few	TRBJ1-1	.	TRBV30	TGTGCCTGGGGAAGGGGGAACACTGAAGCTTTCTTT	CAWGRGNTEAFF
few	TRBJ1-3	.	TRBV7-9	TGTGCCAGCACCCGGGACATCTCTGGAAACACCATATATTTT	CASTRDISGNTIYF
few	TRBJ2-2	TRBD1	TRBV29-1	TGCAGCGCAACAGGGGGCCGACGGTCCGGGGAGCTGTTTTTT	CSATGGRRSGELFF
few	TRBJ2-7	.	TRBV18	TGTGCCAGCTCACCTGGGGATGTCACAGGATCCTACGAGCAGTACTTC	CASSPGDVTGSYEQYF
.	TRBJ2-7	TRBD1	TRBV6-5	TGTGCCAGCAGTCCGGACAGGGGCCACGAGCAGTACTTC	CASSPDRGHEQYF
.	TRBJ1-2	.	TRBV7-9	TGTGCCAGCAGCTTAGAGTCCCCATACTATGGCTACACCTTC	CASSLESPYYGYTF
many	TRBJ2-6	.	TRBV7-3	TGTGCCAGCAGCTACGGACCCTCTGGGGCCAACGTCCTGACTTTC	CASSYGPSGANVLTF
many	TRBJ1-2	.	TRBV15	TGTGCCACCAGCGACGGGACGGACTATGGCTACACCTTC	CATSDGTDYGYTF
few	TRBJ2-1	TRBD2	TRBV5-1	TGCGCCAGCAGCCCCTTCGGGACTAGCGGAATCTTC	CASSPFGTSGIF
.	TRBJ2-4	TRBD1	TRBV6-5	TGTGCCAGCAGCACAACAGGGGGTCTAAGCATTCAGTACTTC	CASSTTGGLSIQYF
few	TRBJ1-6	TRBD1	TRBV28	TGTGCCAGCGTACCTCCGGGACAGAATAATTCACCCCTCCACTTT	CASVPPGQNNSPLHF
.	TRBJ1-5	TRBD1	TRBV4-3	TGCGCCAGCAGCCTCCGGACAGGGGGTAGCAATCAGCCCCAGCATTTT	CASSLRTGGSNQPQHF
.	TRBJ2-1	TRBD1	TRBV7-2	TGTGCCAGCAGCCCTTTCCGACAGGGGGCTGAGCAGTTCTTC	CASSPFRQGAEQFF
few	TRBJ2-1	.	TRBV29-1	TGCAGCGGGGAAGGAGGGGCCGACTCCTACAATGAGCAGTTCTTC	CSGEGGADSYNEQFF
few	TRBJ2-1	TRBD2	TRBV7-2	TGTGCCAGCAGCTTAGAGCGGGGGGGCCGCTTCTTC	CASSLERGGRFF
.	TRBJ1-2	.	TRBV4-1	TGCGCCAGCAGCCAAGGACAGAGCTATGGCTACACCTTC	CASSQGQSYGYTF
few	TRBJ2-7	.	TRBV10-3	TGTGCCATCAGTGGCCAGGGAGGTACGTACTTC	CAISGQGGTYF
.	TRBJ2-7	.	TRBV29-1	TGCAGCGTTGGGCAGCGGACTCCTACGAAGCAGTACTTC	CSVGQRTPTKQYF
few	TRBJ2-1	TRBD2	TRBV4-2	TGTGCCAGCAGCCAAGCTAGCGGACTGATTTACAATGAGCAGTTCTTC	CASSQASGLIYNEQFF
few	TRBJ2-4	.	TRBV7-9	TGTGCCAGCAGCGTGGGGACGGCTCCCATTCAGTACTTC	CASSVGTAPIQYF
.	TRBJ2-6	.	TRBV11-1	TGTGCCAGCACCCAGAACTCTGGGGCCAACGTCCTGACTTTC	CASTQNSGANVLTF
many	TRBJ2-5	TRBD1	TRBV30	TGTGCCTGGCAACCGGGACAGGGGCCCTCGGAGGCCCAGTACTTC	CAWQPGQGPSEAQYF
.	TRBJ1-2	.	TRBV5-1	TGCGCCAGCCAGCTGGGAAGCCATGGAGGCTACACCTTC	CASQLGSHGGYTF
.	TRBJ2-1	.	TRBV28	TGTGCCAGCAGTTTATGGTCCGGGGGTCACAATGAGCAGTTCTTC	CASSLWSGGHNEQFF
.	TRBJ2-7	TRBD2	TRBV28	TGTGCCAGCACCCTCACTAGCGGGTACGAGCAGTACTTC	CASTLTSGYEQYF
.	TRBJ2-7	.	TRBV7-8	TGTGCCAGCAGCTGGAACAGGGTTAGCTACGAGCAGTACTTC	CASSWNRVSYEQYF